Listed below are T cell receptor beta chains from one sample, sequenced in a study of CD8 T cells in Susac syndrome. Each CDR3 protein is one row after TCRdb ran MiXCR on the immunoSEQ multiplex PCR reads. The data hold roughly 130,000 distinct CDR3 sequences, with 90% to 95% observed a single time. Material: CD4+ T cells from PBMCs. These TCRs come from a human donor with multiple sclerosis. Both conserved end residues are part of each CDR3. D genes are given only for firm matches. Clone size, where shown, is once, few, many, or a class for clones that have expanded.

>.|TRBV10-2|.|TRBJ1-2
TGCGCCAGCAGTGAGGCTGATGATGGCTACACCTTC
CASSEADDGYTF
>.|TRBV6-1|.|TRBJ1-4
TGTGCCAGCAGCCGACAGCTAGAAAATGAAAAACTGTTTTTT
CASSRQLENEKLFF
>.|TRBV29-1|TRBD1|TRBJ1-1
TGCAGCGTTATACCGAGGGGGCTGAGGCTTATCCCTGAAGCTTTCTTT
CSVIPRGLRLIPEAFF
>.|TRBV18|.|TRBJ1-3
TGTGCCAGCTCACCTGCAGGGATGAGCTCTGGAAACACCATATATTTT
CASSPAGMSSGNTIYF
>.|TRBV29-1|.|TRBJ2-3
TGCAGCGTACGGGGTATCGCAGATACGCAGTATTTT
CSVRGIADTQYF
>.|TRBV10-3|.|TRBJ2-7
TGTGCCATCAGTGAGTCGATCAGGAAATCCTACGAGCAGTACTTC
CAISESIRKSYEQYF
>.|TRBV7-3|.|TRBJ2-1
TGTGCCAGCAGCTCGGGCGGGGAGCAGTTCTTC
CASSSGGEQFF
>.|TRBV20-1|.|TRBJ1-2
TGCAGTGCGAGCGCGGGGGACTATGGCTACACCTTC
CSASAGDYGYTF
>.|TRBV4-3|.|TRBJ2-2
TGCGCCAGCAGCCCCCGGCCAGCGGGGAACACCGGGGAGCTGTTTTTT
CASSPRPAGNTGELFF
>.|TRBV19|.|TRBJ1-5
.
CASTSGGWGSGQPQHF
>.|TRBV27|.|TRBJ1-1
TGTGCCAGCAGTCCCATCCCAGGGACTGAAGCTTTCTTT
CASSPIPGTEAFF
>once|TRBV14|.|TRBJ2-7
TGTGCCAGCAGCCAAGTTATTTTCCATAAGAGCTCCTACGAGCAGTACTTC
CASSQVIFHKSSYEQYF
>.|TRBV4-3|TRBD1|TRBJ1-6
TGCGCCAGCAGCCAAGAGCACAGGGGGATCGGATTTAATTCACCCCTCCACTTT
CASSQEHRGIGFNSPLHF
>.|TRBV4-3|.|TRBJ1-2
TGCGCCAGCAGCCCAGAAATACAGAGTGGCTACACCTTC
CASSPEIQSGYTF
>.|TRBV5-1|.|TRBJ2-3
TGCGCCAGCAGGGGACTCGGAGGTACGCAGTATTTT
CASRGLGGTQYF
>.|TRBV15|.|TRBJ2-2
TGTGCCACCAGCAGAGATGAAGGGTTGCCGAACACCGGGGAGCTGTTTTTT
CATSRDEGLPNTGELFF
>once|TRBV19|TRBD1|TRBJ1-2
TGTGCCAGTAGTCTCGGTATGACAGGGGCGATAAACTATGGCTACACCTTC
CASSLGMTGAINYGYTF
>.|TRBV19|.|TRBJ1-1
TGTGCCAGTAGTCCCTCGGGTATCCGGGGGAACACTGAAGCTTTCTTT
CASSPSGIRGNTEAFF
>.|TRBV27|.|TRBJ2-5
TGTGCCAGCAGTGGGACTCCCCTGGCCCAGTACTTC
CASSGTPLAQYF
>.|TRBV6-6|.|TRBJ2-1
TGTGCCAGCACGCTGGATGTGGGGTACAATGAGCAGTTCTTC
CASTLDVGYNEQFF
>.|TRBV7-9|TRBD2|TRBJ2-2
TGTGCCAGCAGCCCTCGGGGACTAGAATACACCGGAGAGCTGTTTTTT
CASSPRGLEYTGELFF
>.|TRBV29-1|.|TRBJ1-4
TGCAGCGTTGGGACGGCTCCAGGGGAAAAACTGTTTTTT
CSVGTAPGEKLFF
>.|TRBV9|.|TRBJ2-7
TGTGCCAGCAGCGTACGGCCGGGGTCCTACGAGCAGTACTTC
CASSVRPGSYEQYF
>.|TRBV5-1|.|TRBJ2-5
TGCGCCAGTATACCTGGAGGGCCCGTAGAGACCCAGTACTTC
CASIPGGPVETQYF
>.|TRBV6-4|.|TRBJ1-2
TGTGCCAGCAGGGACAGCGGTAACTATGGCTACACCTTC
CASRDSGNYGYTF
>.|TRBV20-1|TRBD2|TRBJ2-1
TGCAGTGCTAGTAAGCGGGAGGCCTACAATGAGCAGTTCTTC
CSASKREAYNEQFF
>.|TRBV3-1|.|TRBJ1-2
TGTGCCAGCAGCGACCCTGGGGGCAGGGTATCTGGCTACACCTTC
CASSDPGGRVSGYTF
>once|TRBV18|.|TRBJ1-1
TGTGCCAGCTCACCTCAGAGGAGACAGAACTCTCGCACTGAAGCTTTCTTT
CASSPQRRQNSRTEAFF
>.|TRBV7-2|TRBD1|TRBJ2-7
TGTGCCAGCAGATCGACAGGGGATGGGATCTACGAGCAGTACTTC
CASRSTGDGIYEQYF
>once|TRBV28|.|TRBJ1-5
TGTGCCAGCAGGCCCCCAGTACCTCAGCCCCAGCATTTT
CASRPPVPQPQHF
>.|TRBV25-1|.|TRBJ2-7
TGTGCCAGCAGATTAGCAGAGAACGAGCAGTACTTC
CASRLAENEQYF
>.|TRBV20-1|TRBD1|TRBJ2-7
TGCAGTGCTTACGGACAGGACAACGAGCAGTACTTC
CSAYGQDNEQYF
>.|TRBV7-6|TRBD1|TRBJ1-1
TGTGCCAGCAGGCCCGGGACAGTAACCTCAAACACTGAAGCTTTCTTT
CASRPGTVTSNTEAFF
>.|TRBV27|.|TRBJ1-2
TGTGCCAGCAGTTTAGGGGGACGGTCCGATGGCTACACCTTC
CASSLGGRSDGYTF
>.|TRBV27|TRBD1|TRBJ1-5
TGTGCCAGCGGAGGACAGGGGGCGTCTAAACGCAATCAGCCCCAGCATTTT
CASGGQGASKRNQPQHF
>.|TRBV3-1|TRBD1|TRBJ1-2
TGTGCCAGCAGCCAATTACAGGGGATAGGTGGCTACACCTTC
CASSQLQGIGGYTF
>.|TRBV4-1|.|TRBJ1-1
TGCGCCAGCAGCCTCACCCTGGGAGAACTTGAAGCTTTCTTT
CASSLTLGELEAFF
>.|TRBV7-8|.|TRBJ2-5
TGTGCCAGCAGCTCCGGGCCTTCTTCAAGGGTGGAGACCCAGTACTTC
CASSSGPSSRVETQYF
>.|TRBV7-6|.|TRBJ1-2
TGTGCCAGCAGTCTAGCCGCTAGCTATGGCTACACCTTC
CASSLAASYGYTF
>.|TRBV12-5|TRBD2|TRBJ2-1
TGTGCTAGTGGTCGCTCAGGGCTAGCGGGAGACAATGAGCAGTTCTTC
CASGRSGLAGDNEQFF
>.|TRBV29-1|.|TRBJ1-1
TGCAGCGTTACCGGGACGCGTGGCACTGAAGCTATCTTT
CSVTGTRGTEAIF
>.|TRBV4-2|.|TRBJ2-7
TGTGCCAGCAGCTTCCGGGACACGGAGTACGAGCAGTACTTC
CASSFRDTEYEQYF
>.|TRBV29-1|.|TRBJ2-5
TGCAGCGTTGCGACCGAAGACGGGAAGGCCCAGTACTTC
CSVATEDGKAQYF
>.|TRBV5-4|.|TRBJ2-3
TGTGCCAGCAGCTTGGATGGGGGTCGCACAGATACGCAGTATTTT
CASSLDGGRTDTQYF
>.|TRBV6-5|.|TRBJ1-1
TGTGCCAGCAATAACAGGAGGGACACTGAAGCTTTCTTT
CASNNRRDTEAFF
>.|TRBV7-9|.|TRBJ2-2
TGTGCCATTGCGACGGGTAACACCGGGGAGCTGTTTTTT
CAIATGNTGELFF
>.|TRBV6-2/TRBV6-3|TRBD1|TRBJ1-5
TGTGCCAGCAGGGACTTGGGACAGGGGCTCAATCAGCCCCAGCATTTT
CASRDLGQGLNQPQHF
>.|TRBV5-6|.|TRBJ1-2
TGTGCCAGCAGCTCCCGACGGGCGAACTTAGGCTACACCTTC
CASSSRRANLGYTF
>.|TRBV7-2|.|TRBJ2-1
TGTGCCAGCAGCTCAAGAAGCTCCTACAATGAGCAGTTCTTC
CASSSRSSYNEQFF
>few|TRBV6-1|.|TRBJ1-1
TGTGCCAGCACCCACAGACAGACCAACACTGAAGCTTTCTTT
CASTHRQTNTEAFF
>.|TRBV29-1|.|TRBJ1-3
TGCAGCGTTGAAAGCCAGGGGCTTGGAAACACCATATATTTT
CSVESQGLGNTIYF
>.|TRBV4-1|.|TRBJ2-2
TGCGCCAGCAGCGGAGGGAGTGCAGGGGACACCGGGGAGCTGTTTTTT
CASSGGSAGDTGELFF
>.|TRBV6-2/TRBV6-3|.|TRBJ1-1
TGTGCCAGCTTGACAGCAAACACTGAAGCTTTCTTT
CASLTANTEAFF
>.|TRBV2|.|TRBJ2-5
TGTGCCAGCAGGACAGTCGGTGTAGAGACCCAGTACTTC
CASRTVGVETQYF
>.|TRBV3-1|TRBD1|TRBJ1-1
TGTGCCAGCAGCATTCGACAGGGGGCCGCTTTCTTT
CASSIRQGAAFF
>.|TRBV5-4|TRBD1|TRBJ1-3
TGTGCCAGCAGCTCTCCAGGGGGCTCTGGAAACACCATATATTTT
CASSSPGGSGNTIYF
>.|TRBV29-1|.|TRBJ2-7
TGCAGCGTTGCGGTGTCCTACGAGCAGTACTTC
CSVAVSYEQYF
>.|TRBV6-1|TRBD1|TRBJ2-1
TGTGCCAGCACCCGACGAGGGGGCTCAGTCACCTACAATGAGCAGTTCTTC
CASTRRGGSVTYNEQFF
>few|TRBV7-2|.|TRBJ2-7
TGTGCCAGCAGCTCGGGGGTACGTTCTAGCGAGCAGTACTTC
CASSSGVRSSEQYF